Listed below are T cell receptor beta chains from one sample, sequenced in a study of shared clonotypes between healthy human individuals. TCRdb's copy holds only in-frame clones and misses some; the assay was immunoSEQ multiplex PCR. Seen here are approximately 2,000,000 clones, 80% to 95% observed once, and the top ten hold around 0.38%. The sample taken for sequencing was naive CD4+ T cells from PBMCs. The receptors originated from a man aged 18 to 35 in good health. Some clones in this sample may be carry-over from other donors' samples. Each CDR3 is given without its conserved first and last residue. The order of the fields is D gene, V gene, clone size, CDR3 protein. The D gene is left open where the match is weak. Clone size is shown for a subset of rows, as once, few, many or a class of expanded clone.

D gene: NA
V gene: TRBV6-1
clone size: NA
CDR3 protein: ASSGVGIDTQY

D gene: TRBD1
V gene: TRBV4-3
clone size: once
CDR3 protein: ASSQDAGQGNGYT

D gene: NA
V gene: TRBV5-6
clone size: NA
CDR3 protein: ASSMERLRDSPLH

D gene: TRBD1
V gene: TRBV25-1
clone size: NA
CDR3 protein: ASNGTGAKHGYT

D gene: NA
V gene: TRBV28
clone size: NA
CDR3 protein: ASSGVGAIQF

D gene: NA
V gene: TRBV7-8
clone size: NA
CDR3 protein: ASSQTGSDTEAF

D gene: TRBD1
V gene: TRBV18
clone size: NA
CDR3 protein: ASSPQGAGTGYEQY

D gene: TRBD1
V gene: TRBV30
clone size: NA
CDR3 protein: AWSVAGTGDQPQH

D gene: NA
V gene: TRBV19
clone size: once
CDR3 protein: ASSIRNSEDTQY

D gene: NA
V gene: TRBV11-3
clone size: NA
CDR3 protein: ASSLEGTLRADTQY

D gene: TRBD1
V gene: TRBV7-9
clone size: NA
CDR3 protein: ASSLDRSSYEQY

D gene: TRBD2
V gene: TRBV10-3
clone size: NA
CDR3 protein: AISGGASGSRDIQY

D gene: NA
V gene: TRBV10-3
clone size: NA
CDR3 protein: AISPRGAGTDTQY

D gene: TRBD2
V gene: TRBV30
clone size: NA
CDR3 protein: AWSRLAGGNEQY

D gene: NA
V gene: TRBV7-2
clone size: NA
CDR3 protein: ASSPQGTASHEQF

D gene: NA
V gene: TRBV15
clone size: NA
CDR3 protein: ATSRERGRHGYT

D gene: TRBD1
V gene: TRBV18
clone size: NA
CDR3 protein: ASSTDRAQETQY

D gene: TRBD1
V gene: TRBV7-9
clone size: NA
CDR3 protein: ASSSPGGGHEQY

D gene: TRBD2
V gene: TRBV28
clone size: NA
CDR3 protein: ASSSPRGGVYTGELF

D gene: NA
V gene: TRBV7-9
clone size: NA
CDR3 protein: ASRARIYNEQF

D gene: TRBD1
V gene: TRBV29-1
clone size: NA
CDR3 protein: SVRVDRLLAEQY

D gene: NA
V gene: TRBV27
clone size: NA
CDR3 protein: ASSLKGGPYGYT

D gene: NA
V gene: TRBV12-5
clone size: NA
CDR3 protein: ASGRRNSNQPQH

D gene: NA
V gene: TRBV30
clone size: NA
CDR3 protein: AWRYRANTGELF

D gene: NA
V gene: TRBV4-1
clone size: NA
CDR3 protein: ASSPGTGSQETQY

D gene: NA
V gene: TRBV11-1
clone size: NA
CDR3 protein: ASSLLGLSYNEQF

D gene: NA
V gene: TRBV28
clone size: NA
CDR3 protein: ATYGYNEQF

D gene: NA
V gene: TRBV12-5
clone size: NA
CDR3 protein: ATRGENTEAF

D gene: NA
V gene: TRBV15
clone size: NA
CDR3 protein: ATSRAQEFNEQF

D gene: TRBD2
V gene: TRBV6-5
clone size: NA
CDR3 protein: ASSSSISGEETQY

D gene: NA
V gene: TRBV28
clone size: NA
CDR3 protein: ASSLAPRGEAF

D gene: NA
V gene: TRBV11-3
clone size: once
CDR3 protein: ASSPGETQY

D gene: NA
V gene: TRBV30
clone size: few
CDR3 protein: AWSPMNTEAF

D gene: NA
V gene: TRBV6-5
clone size: few
CDR3 protein: ASSSTATEAF

D gene: TRBD2
V gene: TRBV28
clone size: once
CDR3 protein: ASSYGWASGSYNEQF

D gene: TRBD1
V gene: TRBV4-1
clone size: NA
CDR3 protein: ASSQRGQGFSYEQY

D gene: NA
V gene: TRBV28
clone size: NA
CDR3 protein: ASSLYQGNEQF